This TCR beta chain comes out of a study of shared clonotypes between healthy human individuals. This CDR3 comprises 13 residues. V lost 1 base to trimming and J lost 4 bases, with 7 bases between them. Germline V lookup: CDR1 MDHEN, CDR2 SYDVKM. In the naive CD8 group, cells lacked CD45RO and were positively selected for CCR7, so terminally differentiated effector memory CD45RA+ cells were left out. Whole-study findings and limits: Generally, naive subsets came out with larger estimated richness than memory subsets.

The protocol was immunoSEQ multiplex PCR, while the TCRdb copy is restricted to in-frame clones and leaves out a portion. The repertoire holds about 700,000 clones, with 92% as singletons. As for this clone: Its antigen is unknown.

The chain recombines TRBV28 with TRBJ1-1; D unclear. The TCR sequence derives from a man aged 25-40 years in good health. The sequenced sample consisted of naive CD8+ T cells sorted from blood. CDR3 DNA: TGTGCCAGCAGTTTATATGGAGGCACTGAAGCTTTCTTT. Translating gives CASSLYGGTEAFF.